This T cell receptor (beta chain) is drawn from a study of T cells in localized non-small cell lung cancer. TCRdb's copy holds only in-frame clones and misses some; the assay was immunoSEQ multiplex PCR. Of approximately 32,000 clones listed, almost 85% were seen once; the top ten hold 15% to 20%. This clone has just a few counts. In the same sample, other DNA sequences code for this CDR3. This TCR derives from a male donor aged 60 or older with stage III squamous cell lung carcinoma. The sample here was peripheral blood, taken before any cancer treatment.

The CDR3 region has the DNA TGTGCCAGCAGCTTAGCAGGGAACACTGAAGCTTTCTTT. Translated, it gives CASSLAGNTEAFF. The chain uses TRBV7-9 and TRBJ1-1; no reliable D call. Germline V lookup: CDR1 SEHNR, CDR2 FQNEAQ (reference sequence). V was trimmed by 0 bases and J by 1 base, leaving 3 bases between them. The CDR3 contains 13 residues. Full variable domain (rest looked up from reference TRBV7-9 and TRBJ1-1): DTGVSQNPRHKITKRGQNVTFRCDPISEHNRLYWYRQTLGQGPEFLTYFQNEAQLEKSRLLSDRFSAERPKGSFSTLEIQRTEQGDSAMYLCASSLAGNTEAFFGQGTRLTVV.